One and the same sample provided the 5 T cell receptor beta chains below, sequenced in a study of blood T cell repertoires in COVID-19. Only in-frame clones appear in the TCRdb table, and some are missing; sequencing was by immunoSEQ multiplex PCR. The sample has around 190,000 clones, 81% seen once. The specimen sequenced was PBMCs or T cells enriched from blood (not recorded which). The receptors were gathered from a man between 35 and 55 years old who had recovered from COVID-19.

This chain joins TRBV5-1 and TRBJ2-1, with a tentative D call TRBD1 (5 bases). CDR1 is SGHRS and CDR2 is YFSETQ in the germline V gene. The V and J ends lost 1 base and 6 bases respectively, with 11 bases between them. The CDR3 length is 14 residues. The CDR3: CASSLSSGSNEQFF. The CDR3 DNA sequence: TGCGCCAGCAGCTTGAGTTCAGGGTCCAATGAGCAGTTCTTC.

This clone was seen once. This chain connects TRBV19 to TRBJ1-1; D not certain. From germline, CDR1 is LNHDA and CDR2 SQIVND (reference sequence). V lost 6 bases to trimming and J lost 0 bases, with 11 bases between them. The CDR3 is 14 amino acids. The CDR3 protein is CASRRGELNTEAFF. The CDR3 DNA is TGTGCCAGTAGGAGAGGTGAGTTGAACACTGAAGCTTTCTTT.

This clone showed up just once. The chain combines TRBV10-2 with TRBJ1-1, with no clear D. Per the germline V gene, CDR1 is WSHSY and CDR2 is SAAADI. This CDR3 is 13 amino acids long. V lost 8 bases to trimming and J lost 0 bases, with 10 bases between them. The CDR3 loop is CASLFGLNTEAFF. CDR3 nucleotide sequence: TGCGCCAGCCTCTTCGGGTTGAACACTGAAGCTTTCTTT.

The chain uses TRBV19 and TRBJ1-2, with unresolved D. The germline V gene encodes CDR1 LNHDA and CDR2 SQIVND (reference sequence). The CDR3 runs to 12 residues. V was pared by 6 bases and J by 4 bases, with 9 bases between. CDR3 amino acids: CASSRLSYGYTF. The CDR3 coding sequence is TGTGCCAGTAGCCGACTTTCCTATGGCTACACCTTC.

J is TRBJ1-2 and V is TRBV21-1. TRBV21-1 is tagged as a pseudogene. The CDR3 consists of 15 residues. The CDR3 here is CASSSKRSDNYGYTF. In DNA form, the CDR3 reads TGTGCCAGCAGCAGTAAGCGATCCGATAACTATGGCTACACCTTC.